Reported below is one T cell receptor (beta chain). This clone was seen a single time. The target of this receptor is not known. No base-level quality is on record; no much larger clone is a single base apart. TCRbeta CDR3 regions were amplified from genomic DNA using the immunoSEQ Assay, a bias-controlled multiplex PCR. From the authors' description of their analysis: Within the assay, amplification of reference gene primers was used to estimate how many nucleated cells each sample contained. Sequence reads were collapsed and filtered to measure the absolute abundance of every unique TCRbeta CDR3 rearrangement. For each sample, productive Simpson clonality was calculated by taking the square root of Simpson's diversity index across productive rearrangements. Sourced from immuneACCESS, this table was stored by TCRdb with only in-frame sequences that have V and J called. A share of the clones is absent; for the studies checked, an unresolved V gene accounts for under half, and the remainder has no known explanation. V and J calls and clone size come straight from that table; D and trimming were deduced from the DNA. The sample yields 70,000 to 95,000 clones; around 94% were counted once. Clones ranked in the top ten supply under 7.5% of the sample.

These data come from a study of blood T cell repertoires in COVID-19 (dated by TCRdb to about 2020). Regarding the complete study: Samples covering the acute and convalescent phases of COVID-19 were provided by collaborators in the United States, Italy and Spain. The prospective study material was composed of cDNA or gDNA derived from T cells, B-cell-depleted T cells, or PBMCs. Subjects who had been exposed to COVID-19, were actively infected with it, or had recovered from it provided the deeply sampled blood TCRbeta repertoires that made up the dataset. Nearly every sample came with metadata listing a de-identified subject ID, COVID-19 status, age in years and sex. The samples were drawn from two sources: the first 160 participants of the ongoing ImmuneRACE study, and approximately 1,300 subjects contributed by 6 global collaborators. The repertoires were made available in a free public database intended to serve as a resource for research on the immune response to SARS-CoV-2. HLA class I and class II types, where available, came from metadata supplied by the sample provider rather than from assay-based typing.

Points the paper makes about the study in general: The amount of clinical and demographic metadata varied by source and participant and was provided uncurated.

Whole blood was collected in K2EDTA tubes by collaborating institutions according to the institutions' own protocols. For TCRbeta analysis, collaborator samples were shipped as frozen whole blood, as isolated PBMCs, or as DNA extracted from either sample type. Sequenced: peripheral blood. The TCR was taken from a woman between 55 and 75 years old with active COVID-19.

The DNA sequence follows: TGTGCCACCACCGGGGCTGGGGCCAACGTCCTGACTTTC. It encodes CATTGAGANVLTF. The chain is encoded by TRBV15 joined to TRBJ2-6, with a weak D call of TRBD2 (5 bases match). CDR1 is given as LNHNV and CDR2 as YYDKDF, both from the germline V gene (reference sequence). From the cysteine through the phenylalanine, the CDR3 covers 13 amino acids. Kept here is only the CDR3 DNA, which spans 39 bases and is read in frame from base 1. Relative to germline, V is 7 bases shorter and J is 2 bases shorter, with 6 bases between their ends.